These 23 T cell receptor beta chains were all obtained from the same sample, sequenced in a study of blood T cell repertoires in COVID-19. TCRdb keeps only in-frame clones here, not all; method: immunoSEQ multiplex PCR. The sample consists of approximately 260,000 clones, about four fifths of them appearing once. The sample consisted of peripheral blood. The receptors were gathered from a woman of 80 years or more with acute or convalescent COVID-19.

The J gene is TRBJ1-1, the V gene TRBV18; D call uncertain. Trimming took off 3 bases at V and 0 bases at J, with 11 bases between the two ends. CDR1 is KGHSH and CDR2 is LQKENI in the germline V gene. The CDR3 consists of 15 residues. In nucleotides, the CDR3 is TGTGCCAGCTCACCTCTGACAATTATGAACACTGAAGCTTTCTTT. Protein: CASSPLTIMNTEAFF.

The rearrangement uses TRBV5-4 and TRBJ2-6; D perhaps matches TRBD2 (5 bases). CDR1 and CDR2 (germline): SGHNT, YYREEE (reference sequence). Trimming pared 4 bases from V and 0 bases from J, leaving 11 bases between. The CDR3 extends over 16 amino acids. The CDR3 is CASSVGGGSGANVLTF. The DNA of the CDR3 is TGTGCCAGCAGCGTCGGAGGAGGCTCTGGGGCCAACGTCCTGACTTTC.

The chain has TRBV5-4 and TRBJ1-3; 10 bases map to TRBD1. After removal of 4 bases from V and 4 bases from J, the junction contained 5 bases not matched to a gene. Germline CDR1 SGHNT, CDR2 YYREEE (reference sequence). The CDR3 is 15 residues long. As DNA, the CDR3 is TGTGCCAGCAGCCCGGGACAGGGGAGAGGAAACACCATATATTTT. Translation gives CASSPGQGRGNTIYF.

This clone came up a few times. In nucleotides, the CDR3 is TGTGCCAGTAGTACGACAGGGCCGGGTCAGCCCCAGCATTTT. Residues: CASSTTGPGQPQHF. This rearrangement joins TRBV19 to TRBJ1-5; 7 bases agree with TRBD1. Germline lookup yields CDR1 LNHDA and CDR2 SQIVND (reference sequence). The V and J ends lost 4 bases and 6 bases, in that order; junction bases with no gene match: 6. The CDR3 runs to 14 residues.

As DNA, the CDR3 is TGTGCCAGCAGCCCGGGACAGGGGCGGACAGATACGCAGTATTTT. It codes for CASSPGQGRTDTQYF. This sequence joins TRBV5-6 and TRBJ2-3; TRBD1 aligns across 10 bases. Germline CDR1 is SGHDT and CDR2 is YYEEEE. The CDR3 sequence is 15 residues long. V lost 4 bases and J lost 3; bases outside the gene matches: 5.

This chain joins TRBV24-1 and TRBJ2-5, with D possibly TRBD2 on 6 matching bases. V gave up 4 bases and J gave up 5 bases, with 19 bases separating them. The CDR3 extends over 16 amino acids. Germline assignment: CDR1 KGHDR and CDR2 SFDVKD. The CDR3 DNA reads as TGTGCCACCAGTGAAGGGTTGGGGACTCTCGTTGAGACCCAGTACTTC. Its protein is CATSEGLGTLVETQYF.

The chain links TRBV6-5 to TRBJ1-5; D is possibly TRBD1 (5 bases). The CDR3 totals 14 residues. V lost 2 bases to trimming and J lost 1 base, with 6 bases between them. Germline CDR1 is MNHEY and CDR2 is SVGAGI. CDR3 nucleotides: TGTGCCAGCAGTTACCGACAGAGCAATCAGCCCCAGCATTTT. The encoded protein is CASSYRQSNQPQHF.

The chain recombines TRBV25-1 with TRBJ1-1; a possible D gene is TRBD1 (5 bases). V lost 6 bases to trimming and J lost 0 bases, with 8 bases between them. Germline-derived CDR1 and CDR2 are MGHDK and SYGVNS. CDR3 size: 13 residues. The DNA for the CDR3 is TGTGCCAGCAGCGTGACAGTGAACACTGAAGCTTTCTTT. This encodes CASSVTVNTEAFF.

The chain uses TRBV2 and TRBJ1-1, with a tentative D call TRBD1 (6 bases). Between the trimmed V and J ends, which lost 4 bases and 0 bases, there was a span of 12 bases. The CDR3 spans 15 residues. The V gene's germline CDR1 is SNHLY and CDR2 FYNNEI. The CDR3 sequence: CASSGQALLNTEAFF. CDR3 coding DNA: TGTGCCAGCAGTGGACAGGCCCTTCTGAACACTGAAGCTTTCTTT.

The chain links TRBV4-1 to TRBJ1-2; D remains ambiguous. Deletions cut 0 bases from V and 7 bases from J, with 12 bases between. The germline CDR1 and CDR2 sequences are MGHRA and YSYEKL. The CDR3 spans 14 residues. The CDR3: CASSQDSPGLGYTF. The CDR3 DNA is TGCGCCAGCAGCCAAGATTCGCCCGGACTTGGCTACACCTTC.

The chain's CDR3 is CASSQAHGQAEAFF. Written as DNA, the CDR3 is TGTGCCAGCAGCCAAGCGCACGGCCAGGCTGAAGCTTTCTTT. This chain links TRBV14 with TRBJ1-1; D is uncertain. The CDR3 contains 14 residues. Looked up from germline, CDR1 is SGHDN and CDR2 is FVKESK. V was pared by 1 base and J by 6 bases, with 12 bases between.

The rearrangement links TRBV6-5 to TRBJ1-2; perhaps TRBD1 as D (5 bases). Trimming took off 3 bases at V and 8 bases at J, with 13 bases between the two ends. The V gene's germline CDR1 is MNHEY and CDR2 SVGAGI. The CDR3 spans 13 residues. CDR3 DNA: TGTGCCAGCAGTTATGGGGCCACCAGAGGCTACACCTTC. This sequence encodes CASSYGATRGYTF.

Worth noting for this clone: Other DNA sequences of this sample code for an identical CDR3. This sequence joins TRBV19 and TRBJ1-5; 7 bases agree with TRBD1. Germline lookup yields CDR1 LNHDA and CDR2 SQIVND (reference sequence). Trimming cost V 4 bases and J 6 bases; bases outside gene matches: 9. This CDR3 has 15 residues. CDR3 sequence (DNA): TGTGCCAGTAGTACCCGGACAGGCCGAAGTCAGCCCCAGCATTTT. Protein: CASSTRTGRSQPQHF.

The chain combines TRBV21-1 with TRBJ1-3. TRBV21-1 is a known pseudogene. CDR3 size: 16 residues. The CDR3 loop is CATLTTRTPSGNTIYF. The CDR3 bases are TGTGCCACACTGACCACCAGGACTCCCTCTGGAAACACCATATATTTT.

This clone has just a few counts. V is TRBV5-1 and J is TRBJ2-1, with unresolved D. Germline loops: CDR1 SGHRS, CDR2 YFSETQ. Between the trimmed V and J ends, which lost 0 bases and 2 bases, there was a span of 15 bases. CDR3 size: 17 residues. This CDR3 reads CASSLGGRRKTYNEQFF. The CDR3 DNA is TGCGCCAGCAGCTTGGGCGGCAGACGAAAGACCTACAATGAGCAGTTCTTC.

The J gene is TRBJ2-1, the V gene TRBV2, with a weak D call TRBD2 (5 bases). This CDR3 is built from 14 residues. V lost 4 bases and J 3 bases, leaving 10 bases between the germline ends. The germline V gene encodes CDR1 SNHLY and CDR2 FYNNEI. This chain's CDR3 is CASSVRTLYNEQFF. As DNA, the CDR3 is TGTGCCAGCAGTGTAAGGACTCTCTACAATGAGCAGTTCTTC.

The chain carries TRBV3-1 (or the pseudogene TRBV3-2) and TRBJ2-1; D is possibly TRBD2 (5 bases). Trimming left V 1 base short and J 3 bases short, with 7 bases between. Germline CDR1 reads LGHDT; CDR2 reads YNNKEL (reference sequence). The CDR3 is 14 residues long. DNA for the CDR3: TGTGCCAGCAGCCAAGCGGGGATCTACAATGAGCAGTTCTTC. The encoded protein is CASSQAGIYNEQFF.

This sequence joins TRBV11-2 and TRBJ2-7; 11 bases match TRBD2. Trimming took 2 bases from V and 3 from J; bases not matched to a gene: 0. The CDR3 totals 14 residues. Germline CDR1 reads SGHAT; CDR2 reads FQNNGV. The CDR3 protein is CASSLLAGGYEQYF. The CDR3 DNA reads as TGTGCCAGCAGCTTACTAGCGGGAGGCTACGAGCAGTACTTC. Drawing the rest from reference TRBV11-2 and TRBJ2-7, the complete variable domain is EAGVAQSPRYKIIEKRQSVAFWCNPISGHATLYWYQQILGQGPKLLIQFQNNGVVDDSQLPKDRFSAERLKGVDSTLKIQPAKLEDSAVYLCASSLLAGGYEQYFGPGTRLTVT.

DNA of the CDR3: TGTGCCAGCAGCTTGGAGAGACAGTATGGCTACACCTTC. Its protein product is CASSLERQYGYTF. This chain links TRBV5-5 with TRBJ1-2, with D possibly TRBD1 on 5 matching bases. V was clipped by 0 bases and J by 5 bases, with 8 bases between them. The CDR3 is 13 amino acids. Germline V gives CDR1 SGHKS, CDR2 YYEKEE (reference sequence).

V is TRBV25-1 and J is TRBJ2-5, with D perhaps TRBD2 (6 bases). V gave up 4 bases and J gave up 5 bases, with 17 bases separating them. The CDR3 covers 15 residues. Germline V gene lookup returns CDR1 MGHDK and CDR2 SYGVNS. This CDR3 reads CASSGPGRGLETQYF. The CDR3, as DNA: TGTGCCAGCAGTGGACCCGGTCGGGGGTTGGAGACCCAGTACTTC.

CDR3 region: CASSQGNTRTNEKLFF. CDR3 DNA: TGCGCCAGCAGCCAAGGTAACACACGAACTAATGAAAAACTGTTTTTT. The V and J genes are TRBV4-1 and TRBJ1-4; D not certain. Germline V gives CDR1 MGHRA, CDR2 YSYEKL. Trimming shortened V by 1 base and J by 1 base, and 10 bases separated the two germline ends. This CDR3 is 16 amino acids long.

The chain links TRBV4-1 to TRBJ1-3; D perhaps matches TRBD1 (5 bases). The length of the CDR3 is 14 residues. CDR1 and CDR2 (germline): MGHRA, YSYEKL. V lost 3 bases and J lost 2, with 8 bases in between. Written as DNA, the CDR3 is TGCGCCAGCAGCCACGGGGGACCTGGAAACACCATATATTTT. Its translation is CASSHGGPGNTIYF.

The chain recombines TRBV6-6 with TRBJ2-7, with 7 bases aligning to TRBD1. The CDR3 length is 15 residues. The germline V gene has CDR1 MNHNY and CDR2 SVGAGI (reference sequence). The ends lost 4 bases at V and 2 bases at J; junction bases unmatched: 8. This CDR3 is CASSLTHGTAYEQYF. CDR3 coding DNA: TGTGCCAGCAGTTTGACCCACGGGACAGCCTACGAGCAGTACTTC.